This record covers a single TCR beta chain. As yet, its antigen is unknown. Only in-frame clones appear in the TCRdb table, and some are missing; sequencing was by immunoSEQ multiplex PCR. The sample lists roughly 100,000 clones; 90% to 95% were seen once. Surgery without prior neoadjuvant therapy was the treatment of the selected pancreatic ductal adenocarcinoma patients. The data originate from a study of T cells in pancreatic ductal adenocarcinoma. Study results and caveats: Tumor-versus-blood clonality comparisons may be biased toward lower tumor diversity.

CDR1 and CDR2 from the germline V gene are SNHLY and FYNNEI. Trimming took off 2 bases at V and 12 bases at J, with 13 bases between the two ends. The CDR3 is 13 residues long. V gene TRBV2 combines with J gene TRBJ1-4; perhaps TRBD1 as D (6 bases). Input material: PBMCs. The TCR originated in a human donor with pancreatic ductal adenocarcinoma. The CDR3 region has the DNA TGTGCCAGCAGTGAAACACCCCAGGGGCAACTGTTTTTT. The encoded protein is CASSETPQGQLFF.